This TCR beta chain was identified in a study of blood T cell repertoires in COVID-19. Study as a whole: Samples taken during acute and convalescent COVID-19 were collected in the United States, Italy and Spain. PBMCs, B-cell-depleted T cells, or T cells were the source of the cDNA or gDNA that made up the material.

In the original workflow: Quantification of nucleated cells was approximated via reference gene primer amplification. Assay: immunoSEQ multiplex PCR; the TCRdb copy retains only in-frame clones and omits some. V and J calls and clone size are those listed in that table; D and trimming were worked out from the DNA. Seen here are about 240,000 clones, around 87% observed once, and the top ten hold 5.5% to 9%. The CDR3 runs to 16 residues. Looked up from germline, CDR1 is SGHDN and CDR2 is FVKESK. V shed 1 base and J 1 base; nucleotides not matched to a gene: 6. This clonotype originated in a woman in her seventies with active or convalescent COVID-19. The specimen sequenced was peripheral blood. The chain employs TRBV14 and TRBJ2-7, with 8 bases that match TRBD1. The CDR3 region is CASSQGQGRRSYEQYF. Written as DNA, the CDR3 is TGTGCCAGCAGCCAAGGACAGGGGAGAAGGTCCTACGAGCAGTACTTC.